A selection of T cell receptor beta chains follows, all from one sample in a study of shared clonotypes between healthy human individuals. This table comes from immunoSEQ multiplex PCR, and its TCRdb copy is limited to in-frame clones, with some not included. The sample shows about a million clones, 65% to 75% of them seen only once. The specimen sequenced was memory CD4+ T cells sorted from blood. The receptors stem from a man aged 18 to 29 in good health. Each CDR3 is given with its conserved first and last residue.

J,V,length,CDR3
TRBJ2-1,TRBV6-5,14,CASSGGQGSNEQFF
TRBJ1-2,TRBV6-5,12,CASRPAIGGYTF
TRBJ1-1,TRBV5-1,15,CASSSGQRLQTEAFF
TRBJ2-3,TRBV5-4,15,CASSSPGKKSDTQYF
TRBJ2-7,TRBV11-3,12,CASSLGQGEQYF
TRBJ2-3,TRBV7-6,17,CASRPWTSGGLTDTQYF
TRBJ2-3,TRBV5-4,15,CASSLDPFSTDTQYF
TRBJ1-5,TRBV2,13,CASRGRGSQPQHF
TRBJ2-1,TRBV5-4,15,CASSLAGEPYNEQFF
TRBJ1-2,TRBV5-1,15,CASSRGSPYNYGYTF
TRBJ1-2,TRBV19,14,CASTRAGEPYGYTF
TRBJ1-1,TRBV10-1,14,CASTPDRMNTEAFF
TRBJ1-6,TRBV18,14,CASSQQGGNSPLHF
TRBJ2-3,TRBV27,14,CASARLDRQTRQYF
TRBJ1-1,TRBV20-1,11,CSAAANTEAFF
TRBJ1-2,TRBV20-1,11,CSAPGVYGYTF
TRBJ1-2,TRBV7-9,16,CASSPLTGVGSYGYTF
TRBJ2-1,TRBV5-1,16,CASSSQGRGGYNEQFF
TRBJ2-5,TRBV11-2,13,CASSVRGLETQYF
TRBJ2-3,TRBV7-9,12,CASRPDGDTQYF
TRBJ2-3,TRBV7-2,13,CASSLNRLDTQYF
TRBJ1-1,TRBV2,14,CASRDRTGGYEAFF
TRBJ2-7,TRBV6-1,16,CASSEQSSGRSYEQYF
TRBJ2-6,TRBV27,19,CASGRQGAISGSGANVLTF
TRBJ1-5,TRBV6-1,13,CASRYRANQPQHF
TRBJ1-4,TRBV7-9,14,CASSLRDNNEKLFF